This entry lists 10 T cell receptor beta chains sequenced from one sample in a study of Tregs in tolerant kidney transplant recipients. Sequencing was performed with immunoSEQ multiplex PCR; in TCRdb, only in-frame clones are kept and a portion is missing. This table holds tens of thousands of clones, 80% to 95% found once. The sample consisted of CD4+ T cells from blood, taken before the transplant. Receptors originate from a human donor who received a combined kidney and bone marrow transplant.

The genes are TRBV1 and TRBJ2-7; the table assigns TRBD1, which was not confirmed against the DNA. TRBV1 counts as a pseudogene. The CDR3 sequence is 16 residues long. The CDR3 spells CTSRESQGAQPYEQYF. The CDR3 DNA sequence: TGCACCAGCAGGGAGAGCCAGGGGGCGCAACCCTACGAGCAGTACTTC.

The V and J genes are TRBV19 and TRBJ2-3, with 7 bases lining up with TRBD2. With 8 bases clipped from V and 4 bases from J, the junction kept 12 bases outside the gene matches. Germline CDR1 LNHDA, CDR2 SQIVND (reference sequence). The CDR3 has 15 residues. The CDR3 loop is CASGPRRGGADTQYF. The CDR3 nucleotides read TGTGCCAGTGGCCCCCGGCGGGGAGGGGCAGATACGCAGTATTTT.

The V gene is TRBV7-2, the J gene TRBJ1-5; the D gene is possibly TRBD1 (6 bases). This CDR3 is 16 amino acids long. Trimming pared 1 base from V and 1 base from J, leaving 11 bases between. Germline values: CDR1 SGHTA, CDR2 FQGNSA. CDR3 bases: TGTGCCAGCAGCTTAGGGGGCCAGGGGAGCAATCAGCCCCAGCATTTT. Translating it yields CASSLGGQGSNQPQHF.

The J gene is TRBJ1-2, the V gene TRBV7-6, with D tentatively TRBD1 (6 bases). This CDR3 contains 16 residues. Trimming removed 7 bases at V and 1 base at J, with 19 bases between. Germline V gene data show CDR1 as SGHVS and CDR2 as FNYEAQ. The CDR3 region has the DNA TGTGCCAGCACCCTTAGGGCAGGGGATCTTAACTATGGCTACACCTTC. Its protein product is CASTLRAGDLNYGYTF.

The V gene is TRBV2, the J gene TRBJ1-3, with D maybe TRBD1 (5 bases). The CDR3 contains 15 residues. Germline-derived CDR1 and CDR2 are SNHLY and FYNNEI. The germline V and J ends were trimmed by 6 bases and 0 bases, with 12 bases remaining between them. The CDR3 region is CASRIQEFSGNTIYF. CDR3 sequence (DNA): TGTGCCAGCAGGATACAGGAGTTCTCTGGAAACACCATATATTTT.

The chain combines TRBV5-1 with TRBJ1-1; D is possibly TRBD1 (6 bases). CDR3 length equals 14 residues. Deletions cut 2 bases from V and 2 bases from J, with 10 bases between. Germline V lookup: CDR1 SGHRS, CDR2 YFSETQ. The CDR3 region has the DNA TGCGCCAGCAGCTTACGGACAGAAAACACTGAAGCTTTCTTT. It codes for CASSLRTENTEAFF. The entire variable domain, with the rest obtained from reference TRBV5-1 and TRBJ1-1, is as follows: KAGVTQTPRYLIKTRGQQVTLSCSPISGHRSVSWYQQTPGQGLQFLFEYFSETQRNKGNFPGRFSGRQFSNSRSEMNVSTLELGDSALYLCASSLRTENTEAFFGQGTRLTVV.

The CDR3 nucleotides are TGTGCCAGCATCTCGGGACAGAGAAATTCACCCCTCCACTTT. Amino acids: CASISGQRNSPLHF. The gene calls are TRBV6-1 and TRBJ1-6, with 7 bases lining up with TRBD1. The CDR3 length is 14 residues. Germline V gene sequence: CDR1 MNHNS, CDR2 SASEGT. V lost 7 bases and J lost 7; bases outside the gene matches: 7.

This CDR3 reads CASAEAGDTYEQYF. The CDR3, as DNA: TGTGCCAGCGCCGAAGCGGGAGATACCTACGAGCAGTACTTC. This sequence joins TRBV11-3 and TRBJ2-7, with 8 positions matching TRBD2. Germline lookup yields CDR1 SGHNT and CDR2 YENEEA. The V and J ends lost 8 bases and 2 bases, in that order; junction bases with no gene match: 8. This CDR3 spans 14 amino acids.

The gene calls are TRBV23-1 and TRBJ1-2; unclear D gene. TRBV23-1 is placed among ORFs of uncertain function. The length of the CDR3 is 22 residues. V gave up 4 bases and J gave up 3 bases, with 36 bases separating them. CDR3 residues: CASSRIPLAVDNVRLHDYGYTF. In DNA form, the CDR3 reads TGCGCCAGCAGTCGGATACCTCTTGCTGTTGACAATGTCCGTCTCCACGACTATGGCTACACCTTC.

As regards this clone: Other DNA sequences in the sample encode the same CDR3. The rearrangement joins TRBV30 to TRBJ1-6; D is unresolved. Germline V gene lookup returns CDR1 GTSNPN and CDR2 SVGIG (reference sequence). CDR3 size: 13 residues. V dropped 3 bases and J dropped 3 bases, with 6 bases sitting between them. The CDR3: CAWRRHYNSPLHF. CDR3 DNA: TGTGCCTGGAGGAGGCACTATAATTCACCCCTCCACTTT.